This T cell receptor beta chain came from a study of T-cell reconstitution after alpha-beta-depleted transplantation in children. This clonotype was counted between two and nine times. The CDR3 spans 11 residues. CDR1 MDHEN and CDR2 SYDVKM come from the germline V gene. V lost 5 bases to trimming and J lost 7 bases, with 9 bases between them. Unique molecular identifiers were used in preparing the TCRbeta library. From the PCR reads, TCRdb called clonotypes with MiXCR, one entry per CDR3 protein. The repertoire holds roughly 500,000 distinct CDR3 sequences, 30% to 35% seen once, with about 2.3% in the top ten.

The source is a human donor who donated a stem cell graft to a child with aplastic anemia. This chain connects TRBV28 to TRBJ2-7; D ambiguous. The source material was PBMCs from the stem cell graft donor, sampled from the stem cell graft. The CDR3 is CASSTRPEQYF. CDR3 DNA sequence: TGTGCCAGCAGTACCCGACCGGAGCAGTACTTC.